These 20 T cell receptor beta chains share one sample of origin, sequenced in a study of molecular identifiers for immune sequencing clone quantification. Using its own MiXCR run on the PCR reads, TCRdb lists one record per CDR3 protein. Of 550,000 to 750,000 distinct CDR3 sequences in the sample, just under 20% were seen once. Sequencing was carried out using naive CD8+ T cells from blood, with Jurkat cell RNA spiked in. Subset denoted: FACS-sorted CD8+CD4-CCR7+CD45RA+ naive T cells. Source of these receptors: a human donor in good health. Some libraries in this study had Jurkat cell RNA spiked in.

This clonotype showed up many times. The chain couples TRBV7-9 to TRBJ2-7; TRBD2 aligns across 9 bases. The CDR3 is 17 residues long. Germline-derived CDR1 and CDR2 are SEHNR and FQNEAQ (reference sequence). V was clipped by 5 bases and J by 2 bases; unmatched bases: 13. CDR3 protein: CASSARPIAGATYEQYF. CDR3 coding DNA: TGTGCCAGCAGCGCACGCCCTATAGCGGGAGCGACCTACGAGCAGTACTTC.

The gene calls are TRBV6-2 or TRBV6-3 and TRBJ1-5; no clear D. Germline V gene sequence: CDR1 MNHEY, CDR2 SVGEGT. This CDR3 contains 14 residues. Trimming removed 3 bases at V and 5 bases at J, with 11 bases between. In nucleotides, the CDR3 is TGTGCCAGCAGTTATGGGGTCTACTATCAGCCCCAGCATTTT. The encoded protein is CASSYGVYYQPQHF.

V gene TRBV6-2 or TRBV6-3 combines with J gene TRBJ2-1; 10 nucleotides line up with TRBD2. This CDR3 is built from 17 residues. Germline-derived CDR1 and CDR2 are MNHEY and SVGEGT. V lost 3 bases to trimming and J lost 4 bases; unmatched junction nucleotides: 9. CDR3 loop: CASSYIPTSGPYNEQFF. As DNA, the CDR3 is TGTGCCAGCAGTTATATCCCGACTAGCGGGCCTTACAATGAGCAGTTCTTC.

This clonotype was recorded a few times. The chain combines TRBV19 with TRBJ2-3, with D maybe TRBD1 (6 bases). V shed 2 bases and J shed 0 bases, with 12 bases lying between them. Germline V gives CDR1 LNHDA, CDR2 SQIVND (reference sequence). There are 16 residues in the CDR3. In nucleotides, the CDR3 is TGTGCCAGTAGTATAAATGGACAGATTAGCACAGATACGCAGTATTTT. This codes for CASSINGQISTDTQYF.

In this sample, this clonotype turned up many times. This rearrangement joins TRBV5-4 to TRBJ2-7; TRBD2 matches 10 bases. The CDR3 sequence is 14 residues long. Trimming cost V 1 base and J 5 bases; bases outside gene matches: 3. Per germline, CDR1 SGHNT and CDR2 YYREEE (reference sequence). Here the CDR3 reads CASSLRTSGHEQYF. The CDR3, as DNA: TGTGCCAGCAGCTTGAGGACTAGCGGTCACGAGCAGTACTTC.

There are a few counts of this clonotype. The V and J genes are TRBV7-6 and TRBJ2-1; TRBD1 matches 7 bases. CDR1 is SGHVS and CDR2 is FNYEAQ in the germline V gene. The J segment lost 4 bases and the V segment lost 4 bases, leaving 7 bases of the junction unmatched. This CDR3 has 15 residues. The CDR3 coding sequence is TGTGCCAGCAGCTCCGACGGGACAGTATACAATGAGCAGTTCTTC. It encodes CASSSDGTVYNEQFF.

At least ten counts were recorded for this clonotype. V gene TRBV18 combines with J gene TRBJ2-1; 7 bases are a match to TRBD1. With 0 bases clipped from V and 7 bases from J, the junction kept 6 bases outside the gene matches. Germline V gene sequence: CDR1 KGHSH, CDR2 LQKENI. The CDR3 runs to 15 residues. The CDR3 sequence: CASSPPDRPSNEQFF. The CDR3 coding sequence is TGTGCCAGCTCACCACCGGACAGGCCAAGTAATGAGCAGTTCTTC.

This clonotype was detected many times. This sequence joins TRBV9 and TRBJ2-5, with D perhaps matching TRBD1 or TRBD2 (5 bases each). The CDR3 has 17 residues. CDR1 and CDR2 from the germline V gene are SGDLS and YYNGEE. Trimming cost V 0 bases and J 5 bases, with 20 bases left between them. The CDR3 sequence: CASSVGRWDLIQETQYF. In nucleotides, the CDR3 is TGTGCCAGCAGCGTAGGACGCTGGGACCTCATACAGGAGACCCAGTACTTC.

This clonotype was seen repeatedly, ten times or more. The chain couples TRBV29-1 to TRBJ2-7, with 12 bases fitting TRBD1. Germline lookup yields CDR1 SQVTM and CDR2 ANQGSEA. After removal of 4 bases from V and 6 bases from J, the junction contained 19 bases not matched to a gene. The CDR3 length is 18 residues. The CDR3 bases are TGCAGCGTTGTGGGGGTCCCGGGACAGGGGGCGGATAAGTTCGAGCAGTACTTC. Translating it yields CSVVGVPGQGADKFEQYF.

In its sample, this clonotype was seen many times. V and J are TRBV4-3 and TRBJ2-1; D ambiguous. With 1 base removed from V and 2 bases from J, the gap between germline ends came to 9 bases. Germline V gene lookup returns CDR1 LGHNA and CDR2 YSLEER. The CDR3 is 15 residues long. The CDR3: CASSQVGGPYNEQFF. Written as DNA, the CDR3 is TGCGCCAGCAGCCAAGTCGGCGGTCCCTACAATGAGCAGTTCTTC.

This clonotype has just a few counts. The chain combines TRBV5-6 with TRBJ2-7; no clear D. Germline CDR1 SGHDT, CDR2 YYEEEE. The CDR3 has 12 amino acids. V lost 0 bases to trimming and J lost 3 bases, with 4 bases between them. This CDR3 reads CASSLAFYEQYF. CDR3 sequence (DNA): TGTGCCAGCAGCTTGGCCTTCTACGAGCAGTACTTC.

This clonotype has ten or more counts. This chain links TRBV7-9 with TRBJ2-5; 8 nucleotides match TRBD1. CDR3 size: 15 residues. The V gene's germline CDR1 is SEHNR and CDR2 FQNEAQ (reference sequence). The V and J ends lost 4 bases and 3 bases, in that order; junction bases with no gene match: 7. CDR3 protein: CASSWAGGAEETQYF. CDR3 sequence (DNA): TGTGCCAGCAGCTGGGCAGGGGGCGCGGAAGAGACCCAGTACTTC.

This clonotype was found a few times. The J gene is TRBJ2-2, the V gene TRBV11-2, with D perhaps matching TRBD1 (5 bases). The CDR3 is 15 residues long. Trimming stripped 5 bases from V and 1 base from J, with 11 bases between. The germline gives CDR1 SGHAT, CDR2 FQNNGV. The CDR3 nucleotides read TGTGCCAGCAGCCACATCGGACAGAACACCGGGGAGCTGTTTTTT. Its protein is CASSHIGQNTGELFF.

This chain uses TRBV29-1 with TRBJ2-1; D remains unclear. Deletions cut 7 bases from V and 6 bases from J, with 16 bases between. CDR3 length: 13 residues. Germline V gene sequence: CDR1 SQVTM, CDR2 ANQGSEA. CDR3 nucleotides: TGCAGCGCTGCCATTGGGGATATCAATGAGCAGTTCTTC. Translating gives CSAAIGDINEQFF.

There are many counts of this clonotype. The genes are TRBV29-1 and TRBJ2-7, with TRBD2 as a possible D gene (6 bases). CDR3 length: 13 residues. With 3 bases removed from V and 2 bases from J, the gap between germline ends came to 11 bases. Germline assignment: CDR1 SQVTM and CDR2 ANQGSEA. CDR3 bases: TGCAGCGTTGAGTTCGGGGGAGCCTACGAGCAGTACTTC. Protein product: CSVEFGGAYEQYF.

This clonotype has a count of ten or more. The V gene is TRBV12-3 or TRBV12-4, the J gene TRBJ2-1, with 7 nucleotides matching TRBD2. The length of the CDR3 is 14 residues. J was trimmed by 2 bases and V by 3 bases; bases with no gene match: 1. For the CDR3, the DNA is TGTGCCAGCAGTTTCGGACTAGCCTACAATGAGCAGTTCTTC. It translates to CASSFGLAYNEQFF.

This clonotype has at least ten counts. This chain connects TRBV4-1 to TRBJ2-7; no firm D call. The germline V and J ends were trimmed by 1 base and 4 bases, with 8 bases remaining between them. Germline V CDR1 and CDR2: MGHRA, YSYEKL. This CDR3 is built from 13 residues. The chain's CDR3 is CASSQATYYEQYF. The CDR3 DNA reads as TGCGCCAGCAGCCAAGCTACTTATTACGAGCAGTACTTC.

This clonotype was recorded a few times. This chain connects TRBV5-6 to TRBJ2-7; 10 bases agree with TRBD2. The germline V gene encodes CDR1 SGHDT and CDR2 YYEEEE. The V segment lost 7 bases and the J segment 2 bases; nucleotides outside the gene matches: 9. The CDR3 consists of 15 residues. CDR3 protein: CASCYGTSDPYEQYF. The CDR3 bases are TGTGCCAGCTGCTACGGGACTAGCGATCCCTACGAGCAGTACTTC. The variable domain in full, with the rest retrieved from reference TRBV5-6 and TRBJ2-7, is DAGVTQSPTHLIKTRGQQVTLRCSPKSGHDTVSWYQQALGQGPQFIFQYYEEEERQRGNFPDRFSGHQFPNYSSELNVNALLLGDSALYLCASCYGTSDPYEQYFGPGTRLTVT.

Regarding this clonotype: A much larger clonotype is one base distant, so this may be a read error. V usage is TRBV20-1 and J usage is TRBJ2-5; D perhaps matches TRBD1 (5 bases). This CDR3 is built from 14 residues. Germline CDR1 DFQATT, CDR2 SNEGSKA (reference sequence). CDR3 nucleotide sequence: TGCAGTGCTACCGGGTTCCTGGGGCAAGGGACCCAGTACTTC. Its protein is CSATGFLGQGTQYF.

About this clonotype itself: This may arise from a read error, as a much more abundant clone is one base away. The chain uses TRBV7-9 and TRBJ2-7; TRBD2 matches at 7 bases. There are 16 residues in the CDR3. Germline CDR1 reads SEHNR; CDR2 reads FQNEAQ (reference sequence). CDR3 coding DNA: TGTGCCAGCAGCCCGACTAGCATAAAGATATCCTACGAGCGGTACTTC. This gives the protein CASSPTSIKISYERYF.